A single T cell receptor (beta chain) is shown here with its context. This sample was taken from a study of shared clonotypes between healthy human individuals. Study in general: Samples came from a couple of female and three male donors aged 18 to 49.

Recent vaccinations or acute infections were absent in the healthy HIV-negative adult donors. The method was immunoSEQ multiplex PCR; TCRdb's version includes in-frame clones alone and lacks a portion of them. Found here are some 2,500,000 clones, less than 95% of them singletons; the top ten hold more than 0.35%. The TCR comes from a man in his late teens or twenties in good health. Some clones in this sample may be carry-over from other donors' samples. Sequenced: naive CD4+ T cells from PBMCs. The subset here: CD45RA+ positively selected.

The CDR3 loop is CASSRGQGRSNQPQHF. In DNA, the CDR3 is TGTGCCAGCTCACGCGGACAGGGAAGGAGCAATCAGCCCCAGCATTTT. The V gene is TRBV18, the J gene TRBJ1-5; TRBD1 matches 8 bases. The CDR3 is 16 amino acids. J lost 1 base, V lost 4 bases, and 6 bases had no gene match. Germline-derived CDR1 and CDR2 are KGHSH and LQKENI.